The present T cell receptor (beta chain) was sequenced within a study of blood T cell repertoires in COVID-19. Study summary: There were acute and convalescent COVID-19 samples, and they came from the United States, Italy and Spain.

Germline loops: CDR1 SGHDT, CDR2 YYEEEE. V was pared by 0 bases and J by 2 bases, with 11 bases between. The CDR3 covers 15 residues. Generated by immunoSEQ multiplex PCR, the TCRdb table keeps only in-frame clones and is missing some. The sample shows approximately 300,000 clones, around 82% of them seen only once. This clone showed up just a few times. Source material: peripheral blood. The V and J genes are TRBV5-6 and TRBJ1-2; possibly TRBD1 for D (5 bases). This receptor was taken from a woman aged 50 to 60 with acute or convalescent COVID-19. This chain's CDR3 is CASSLAPGGNYGYTF. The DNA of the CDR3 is TGTGCCAGCAGCTTGGCCCCCGGGGGGAACTATGGCTACACCTTC.